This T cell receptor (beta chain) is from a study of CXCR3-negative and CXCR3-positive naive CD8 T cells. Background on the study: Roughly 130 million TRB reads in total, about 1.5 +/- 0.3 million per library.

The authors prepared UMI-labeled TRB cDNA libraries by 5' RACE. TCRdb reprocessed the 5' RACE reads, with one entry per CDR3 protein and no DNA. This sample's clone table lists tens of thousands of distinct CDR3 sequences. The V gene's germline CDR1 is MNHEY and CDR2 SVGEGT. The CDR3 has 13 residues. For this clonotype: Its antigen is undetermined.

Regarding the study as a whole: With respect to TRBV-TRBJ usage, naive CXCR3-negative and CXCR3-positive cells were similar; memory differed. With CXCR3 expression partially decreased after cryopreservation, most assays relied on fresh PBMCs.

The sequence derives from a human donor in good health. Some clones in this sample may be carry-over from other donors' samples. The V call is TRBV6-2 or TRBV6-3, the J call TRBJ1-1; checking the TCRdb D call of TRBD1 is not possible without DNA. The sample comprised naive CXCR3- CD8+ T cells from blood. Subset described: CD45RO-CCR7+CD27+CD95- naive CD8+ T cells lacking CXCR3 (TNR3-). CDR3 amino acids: CASSGQGLAEAFF.